Following are 12 T cell receptor beta chains from one sample sequenced in a study of identical twins. A single record per CDR3 protein comes from TCRdb applying MiXCR to the 5' RACE reads. The sample lists about 330,000 distinct CDR3 sequences; 9% to 15% were seen once. These data were also filed under a second study, of yellow fever vaccine responses in identical twins.

The sequenced sample was CD8+ T cells sorted from blood. These receptors came from a woman between 18 and 29 years old in good health.

This clonotype was counted only a few times. Germline is not matched at one junction end, which may reflect a read error. This chain joins TRBV7-9 and TRBJ2-3, with 11 bases fitting TRBD2. The V gene's germline CDR1 is SEHNR and CDR2 FQNEAQ (reference sequence). The CDR3 is made up of 16 amino acids. CDR3 DNA sequence: TGTGCCAGCAGCGTAGCGGGAGGGCCCTCGGGGGATACGCAGTATTTT. Its translation is CASSVAGGPSGDTQYF. Together with reference TRBV7-9 and TRBJ2-3, the CDR3 gives the full variable domain: DTGVSQNPRHKITKRGQNVTFRCDPISEHNRLYWYRQTLGQGPEFLTYFQNEAQLEKSRLLSDRFSAERPKGSFSTLEIQRTEQGDSAMYLCASSVAGGPSGDTQYFGPGTRLTVL.

This chain links TRBV15 with TRBJ2-1; 9 bases align to TRBD2. The CDR3 is 17 amino acids. The germline V gene has CDR1 LNHNV and CDR2 YYDKDF (reference sequence). With V trimmed by 0 bases and J by 5 bases, 8 bases remained unmatched. CDR3 DNA sequence: TGTGCCACCAGCAGAGATCTGGGAGCGGGGGGAAACAATGAGCAGTTCTTC. Encoded protein: CATSRDLGAGGNNEQFF.

The rearrangement uses TRBV27 and TRBJ2-7; D is possibly TRBD1 or TRBD2 (5 bases each). V gave up 3 bases and J gave up 5 bases, with 14 bases separating them. CDR3 length: 14 amino acids. Germline V gene data show CDR1 as MNHEY and CDR2 as SMNVEV (reference sequence). The CDR3 sequence: CASSFQGSRDEQYF. The CDR3 DNA follows: TGTGCCAGCAGTTTTCAGGGATCGCGGGACGAGCAGTACTTC.

The chain combines TRBV27 with TRBJ2-7; 14 bases match TRBD2. Germline V CDR1 and CDR2: MNHEY, SMNVEV (reference sequence). Trimming cost V 6 bases and J 6 bases; bases outside gene matches: 4. The CDR3 loop spans 14 amino acids. The CDR3 reads CASSRTSGRSEQYF. The CDR3 DNA follows: TGTGCCAGCAGCCGGACTAGCGGGAGGTCCGAGCAGTACTTC.

CDR3 in amino acids: CASSDRGWNYGYTF. The CDR3 DNA is TGTGCCAGCAGTGACCGAGGGTGGAACTATGGCTACACCTTC. The chain carries TRBV25-1 and TRBJ1-2; D unresolved. V was pared by 3 bases and J by 2 bases, with 10 bases between. This CDR3 has 14 residues. Looked up from germline, CDR1 is MGHDK and CDR2 is SYGVNS.

CDR3 region: CASSKGSFRVNTGELFF. CDR3 nucleotides: TGTGCCAGCAGCAAAGGAAGCTTCAGGGTTAACACCGGGGAGCTGTTTTTT. This chain uses TRBV21-1 with TRBJ2-2; the listed D gene, TRBD1, was not tested against the DNA. TRBV21-1 is tagged as a pseudogene. This CDR3 spans 17 amino acids.

This clonotype was observed many times. The rearrangement joins TRBV10-3 to TRBJ2-5, with D perhaps being TRBD1 or TRBD2 (5 bases each). CDR3 length: 14 residues. V dropped 0 bases and J dropped 5 bases, with 10 bases sitting between them. Germline CDR1 is ENHRY and CDR2 is SYGVKD. CDR3 nucleotide sequence: TGTGCCATCAGTGAGTCGTGGGGGTCGGAGACCCAGTACTTC. Protein sequence: CAISESWGSETQYF.

CDR3 bases: TGTGCCAGCAGCTTAATCGTGGGGGGATACGAGCAGTACTTC. Protein sequence: CASSLIVGGYEQYF. V and J are TRBV7-8 and TRBJ2-7, with D tentatively TRBD2 (6 bases). The CDR3 extends over 14 amino acids. Germline CDR1 SGHVS, CDR2 FQNEAQ. Trimming pared 2 bases from V and 4 bases from J, leaving 12 bases between.

This clonotype was picked up a small number of times. The V and J genes are TRBV12-2 and TRBJ2-3; no DNA check was done on the table's D call, TRBD1. TRBV12-2 is shown as a pseudogene. The CDR3 loop spans 15 amino acids. CDR3 residues: CASRLLVVRQGTQYF. For the CDR3, the DNA is TGTGCAAGTCGCTTACTGGTTGTTCGTCAGGGGACGCAGTATTTT.

This clonotype was counted only a few times. V usage is TRBV11-2 and J usage is TRBJ1-2; 10 bases fit TRBD1. This CDR3 has 14 amino acids. Germline CDR1 SGHAT, CDR2 FQNNGV. The junction had 5 bases not matched to a gene; V was cut back by 5 bases and J by 5 bases. The CDR3, as DNA: TGTGCCAGCAGCCGACAGGGGGCGATTTATGGCTACACCTTC. This codes for CASSRQGAIYGYTF.

In its sample, this clonotype was seen many times. This chain uses TRBV7-9 with TRBJ1-1; possibly TRBD1 for D (6 bases). The CDR3 consists of 15 residues. V lost 0 bases to trimming and J lost 1 base, with 9 bases between them. Germline lookup yields CDR1 SEHNR and CDR2 FQNEAQ (reference sequence). CDR3: CASSLAQGTNTEAFF. The CDR3 DNA reads as TGTGCCAGCAGCTTAGCACAGGGTACGAACACTGAAGCTTTCTTT. The full variable domain, in which reference TRBV7-9 and TRBJ1-1 provide the parts outside the CDR3, is DTGVSQNPRHKITKRGQNVTFRCDPISEHNRLYWYRQTLGQGPEFLTYFQNEAQLEKSRLLSDRFSAERPKGSFSTLEIQRTEQGDSAMYLCASSLAQGTNTEAFFGQGTRLTVV.

The rearrangement joins TRBV11-2 to TRBJ2-2; unclear D gene. The CDR3 runs 15 residues. V lost 1 base and J 4 bases, leaving 10 bases between the germline ends. Germline CDR1 and CDR2: SGHAT and FQNNGV. The CDR3: CASSLALVGTGELFF. In nucleotides, the CDR3 is TGTGCCAGCAGCTTAGCTCTGGTAGGCACCGGGGAGCTGTTTTTT.